The entry that follows covers one T cell receptor (beta chain) sequence. The target antigen is unknown. A second about 7 to 12 cycle PCR used barcoded and J-beta primers. One entry per CDR3 protein results from TCRdb running MiXCR on the 5' RACE reads. Of 890,000 or so distinct CDR3 sequences in the sample, approximately 65% were seen once. Trimming took 1 base from V and 0 from J, leaving 7 bases between them. The germline V gene encodes CDR1 SGHTA and CDR2 FQGNSA. There are 15 residues in the CDR3. Healthy Caucasian individuals from Russia aged roughly 6 to 90 were enrolled as donors. The data belong to a study of blood T cells in healthy people across ages. Overall study findings and caveats: Diversity estimates from one million T cells were considered underestimates. What prevented conclusive comparison of naive and antigen-experienced cells was that PBMCs were unsorted.

Input material: blood. The chain links TRBV7-2 to TRBJ2-1, with D possibly called TRBD1 or TRBD2 (5 bases each). The sequence was collected from a man aged 25-45 years in good health. This CDR3 is CASSLDGTSYNEQFF. CDR3 sequence (DNA): TGTGCCAGCAGCTTAGACGGGACCTCCTACAATGAGCAGTTCTTC.